This T cell receptor (beta chain) was profiled in a study of blood T cell repertoires in COVID-19 (dated by TCRdb to the early 2020s). As for the study more broadly: Samples covering the acute and convalescent phases of COVID-19 were provided by collaborators in the United States, Italy and Spain. Samples came from the ongoing ImmuneRACE study (first 160 participants) plus 1,254 subjects from 6 global collaborators. Where HLA class I and class II types were available, the types were taken from metadata supplied by the sample provider, not from assay-based typing. A de-identified subject ID, COVID-19 status, age in years and sex were almost always included in the sample metadata. The repertoires were released in a freely available public database intended as a resource for research on the immune response to SARS-CoV-2. The material from the prospective study consisted of cDNA or gDNA derived from T cells, B-cell-depleted T cells, or PBMCs. Subjects who had been exposed to COVID-19, were actively infected with it, or had recovered from it provided the deeply sampled blood TCRbeta repertoires that made up the dataset.

Paper-wide results and their limitations: The quantity of clinical and demographic metadata differed by source and by participant and was supplied without curation.

At one collaborating source in Seattle, patients were enrolled during active infection and were followed longitudinally through the course of disease. The collaborating institutions used their own protocols to collect whole blood in K2EDTA tubes. Collaborator samples were shipped for TCRbeta analysis as frozen whole blood, isolated PBMCs, or DNA extracted from either sample type. In regard to this clone: Its antigen remains unidentified. One base away there is no much larger clone; base qualities are not given.

TCRbeta CDR3 regions were amplified from genomic DNA using the immunoSEQ Assay, a bias-controlled multiplex PCR. The paper's data handling went like this. Nucleated cell counts per sample were estimated from amplification of reference gene primers within the assay. Sequence reads were collapsed and filtered to measure the absolute abundance of every unique TCRbeta CDR3 rearrangement. For each sample, productive Simpson clonality was calculated as the square root of Simpson's diversity index across productive rearrangements. TCRdb re-hosts the immuneACCESS table, in-frame sequences only. Its copies lack some clones; in the studies checked, an unresolved V gene accounts for under half of them, and the cause for the rest is not known. V and J calls and clone size come straight from that table; D and trimming were deduced from the DNA. The sample profile shows approximately 530,000 clones; around nine tenths of them were found once. Jointly, the top ten make up 7.5% to 9.5% of the sample.

The germline V and J ends show losses of 3 bases and 4 bases respectively, and no gene match explains 11 bases of the junction. The CDR1 and CDR2 encoded by the germline V gene are MDHEN and SYDVKM. Measured from the cysteine to the phenylalanine, the CDR3 is 16 residues long. Of all the DNA, just the CDR3 is kept, 48 bases in frame from base 1. Sequenced: peripheral blood. This receptor was identified in a woman in her forties or fifties with COVID-19, enrolled during active disease. The chain employs TRBV28 and TRBJ2-5; a stretch of 7 junction bases matches TRBD2. The CDR3 region has the sequence CASSLGQGGRIETQYF. The sequenced DNA: TGTGCCAGCAGTTTGGGGCAGGGAGGGCGGATAGAGACCCAGTACTTC.